A selection of T cell receptor beta chains follows, all from one sample in a study of T cells after somatic rescue of genetic block. Generated by immunoSEQ multiplex PCR, the TCRdb table keeps only in-frame clones and is missing some. The sample lists more than 65,000 clones, roughly 91% occurring once. The sample taken for sequencing was peripheral blood mononuclear cells (PBMCs). The source is a man in his thirties or forties. Each CDR3 is given with its conserved first and last residue. D genes are given only for firm matches. The size of a clone is reported for some rows only, either as once, few or many, or as a class for expanded clones.

TRBJ1-2 NA TRBV20-1 NA 10 TGCAGCCGGAGGGAGGATGGCTACACCTTC CSRREDGYTF
TRBJ1-1 few TRBV5-6 NA 15 TGTGCCAGCAGCTCCGGTGGGACGGTGAACACTGAAGCTTTCTTT CASSSGGTVNTEAFF
TRBJ2-2 NA TRBV19 NA 15 TGTGCCAGTACACCGGGACGGCAAATCTTCGGGGAGCTGTTTTTT CASTPGRQIFGELFF
TRBJ2-5 NA TRBV18 NA 12 TGTGCCAGCAGACAGTTACGCGAGACCCAGTACTTC CASRQLRETQYF
TRBJ2-3 NA TRBV6-4 NA 15 TGTGCCAGCAGTGTCAAATCAGGGAGCGCAGATACGCAGTATTTT CASSVKSGSADTQYF
TRBJ2-3 NA TRBV7-7 TRBD1 14 TGTGCTAGCAGCCCGGGACAGGGCACAGATACGCAGTATTTT CASSPGQGTDTQYF
TRBJ1-5 NA TRBV19 TRBD1 15 TGTGCCAGTAGTCCAAGGGGACAGGGAGGTCAGCCCCAGCATTTT CASSPRGQGGQPQHF
TRBJ2-5 NA TRBV28 NA 11 TGTGCCAGCAGTTTAAAGGAGACCCAGTACTTC CASSLKETQYF
TRBJ1-4 NA TRBV7-9 TRBD1 19 TGTGCCAGCAGCTCGAGGACAGGGGGAACGTTGGCAACTAATGAAAAACTGTTTTTT CASSSRTGGTLATNEKLFF
TRBJ1-4 once TRBV4-2 NA 17 TGTGCCAGCAGCCAAGATCAACAGGACAGAGTTAATGAAAAACTGTTTTTT CASSQDQQDRVNEKLFF
TRBJ1-1 NA TRBV4-1 NA 15 TGCGCCAGCAGCTTGAACCGGGCGCTACGGACTGAAGCTTTCTTT CASSLNRALRTEAFF
TRBJ2-7 NA TRBV13 NA 14 TGTGCCAGCTCCCCTGAAAGGAGGTCCTACGAGCAGTACTTC CASSPERRSYEQYF
TRBJ1-4 NA TRBV6-1 NA 15 TGTGCCAGCAGTGAATTCGCGGGGGCCAATGAAAAACTGTTTTTT CASSEFAGANEKLFF
TRBJ1-2 NA TRBV14 NA 13 TGTGCCAGCAGCCAAGCGAAGGTAGCTGGCTACACCTTC CASSQAKVAGYTF
TRBJ2-5 few TRBV27 NA 14 TGTGCCAGCAGTTCGATTCAAAGCAAGCAGACCCAGTACTTC CASSSIQSKQTQYF
TRBJ2-3 NA TRBV7-9 NA 12 TGTGCCAGCAGCTGGGGAACAGATACGCAGTATTTT CASSWGTDTQYF
TRBJ1-3 NA TRBV18 NA 16 TGTGCCAGCTCACCAAGACAGGCCTTCTCTGGAAACACCATATATTTT CASSPRQAFSGNTIYF
TRBJ2-3 NA TRBV19 TRBD2 15 TGTGCCAGTATTTCCGGGACTAGAGGCACAGATACGCAGTATTTT CASISGTRGTDTQYF
TRBJ1-1 NA TRBV29-1 NA 12 TGCAGCGTTGTACGAGTGAACACTGAAGCTTTCTTT CSVVRVNTEAFF
TRBJ1-4 NA TRBV11-2 NA 14 TGTGCCAGCAGCGCCTCCTATTCGGGTGAAAAACTGTTTTTT CASSASYSGEKLFF
TRBJ2-1 NA TRBV13 TRBD2 15 TGTGCCAGCAGCTTAGGGGCTAGCGGAACGAATGAGCAGTTCTTC CASSLGASGTNEQFF
TRBJ2-7 few TRBV7-8 NA 15 TGTGCCAGCAGCTTAGCTCAAGGGGTCTCCTACGAGCAGTACTTC CASSLAQGVSYEQYF
TRBJ2-3 once TRBV11-3 NA 17 TGTGCCAGCAGCTTCAACGGTCGGGGTCCCGGGACAGATACGCAGTATTTT CASSFNGRGPGTDTQYF
TRBJ2-5 NA TRBV30 NA 12 TGTGCCTGGAGTGACAGGGCGGAGACCCAGTACTTC CAWSDRAETQYF
TRBJ1-1 NA TRBV5-6 NA 12 TGTGCCAGCAGCGAGACAGGAACTGAAGCTTTCTTT CASSETGTEAFF
TRBJ2-1 NA TRBV27 NA 19 TGTGCCAGCAGTTTATTTTTTAGTACGGGAGGTAAGCAGGGGCTTGAGCAGTTCTTC CASSLFFSTGGKQGLEQFF
TRBJ1-2 NA TRBV5-1 NA 15 TGCGCCAGCAGCTCGGGGAGCCGATGGAACTATGGCTACACCTTC CASSSGSRWNYGYTF
TRBJ1-4 NA TRBV4-1 NA 12 TGCGCCAGCAGCCTAGCCCGGGGTAAACTGTTTTTT CASSLARGKLFF
TRBJ1-1 NA TRBV10-3 NA 13 TGTGCCATCAGTGAGTCTGGGGTCACTGAAGCTTTCTTT CAISESGVTEAFF